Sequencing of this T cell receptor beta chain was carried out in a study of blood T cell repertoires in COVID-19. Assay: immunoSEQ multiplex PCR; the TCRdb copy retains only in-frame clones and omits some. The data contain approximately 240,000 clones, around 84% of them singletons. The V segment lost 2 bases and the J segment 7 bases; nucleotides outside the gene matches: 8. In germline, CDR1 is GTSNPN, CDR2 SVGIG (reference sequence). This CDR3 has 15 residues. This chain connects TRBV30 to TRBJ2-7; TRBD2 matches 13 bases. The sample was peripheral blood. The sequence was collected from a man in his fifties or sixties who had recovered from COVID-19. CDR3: CAWSLRTSGSTEQYF. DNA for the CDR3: TGTGCCTGGAGTCTCCGGACTAGCGGGAGTACAGAGCAGTACTTC.